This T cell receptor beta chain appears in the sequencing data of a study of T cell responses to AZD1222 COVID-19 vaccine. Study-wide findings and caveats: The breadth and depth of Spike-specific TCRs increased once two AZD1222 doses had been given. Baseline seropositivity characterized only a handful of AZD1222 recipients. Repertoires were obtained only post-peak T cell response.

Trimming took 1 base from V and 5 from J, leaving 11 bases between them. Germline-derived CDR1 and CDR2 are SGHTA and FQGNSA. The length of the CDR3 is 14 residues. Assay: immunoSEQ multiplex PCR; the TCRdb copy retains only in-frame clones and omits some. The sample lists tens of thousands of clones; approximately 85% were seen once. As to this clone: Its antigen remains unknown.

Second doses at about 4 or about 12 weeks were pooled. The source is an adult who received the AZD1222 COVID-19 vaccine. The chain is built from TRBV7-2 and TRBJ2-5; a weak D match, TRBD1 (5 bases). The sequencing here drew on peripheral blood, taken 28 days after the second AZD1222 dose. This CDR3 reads CASSLGGPGETQYF. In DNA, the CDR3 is TGTGCCAGCAGCTTAGGTGGACCAGGGGAGACCCAGTACTTC.